The 2 T cell receptor beta chains listed next were all sequenced from one sample in a study of PD-1 blockade in classical Hodgkin lymphoma. This sample's time point: cycle 4 day 1 (C4D1), after more than five weeks of nivolumab. After autologous stem cell transplantation all patients relapsed, and prior brentuximab vedotin exposure differed between cohorts. Thawed PBMCs underwent magnetic negative selection to yield purified CD4+ T cells. Assay: immunoSEQ multiplex PCR; the TCRdb copy retains only in-frame clones and omits some. This repertoire shows fewer than 35,000 clones, about 93% found once; its top ten account for 0.3%. This specimen was CD4+ T cells from blood, taken before the fourth cycle of nivolumab. Every receptor here comes from a human donor with classical Hodgkin lymphoma.

This chain uses TRBV6-4 with TRBJ2-6; maybe TRBD1 (5 bases). The V gene lost 8 bases and the J gene lost 2 bases, with 10 bases spanning the gap. This CDR3 is built from 14 residues. The V gene's germline CDR1 is MRHNA and CDR2 SNTAGT. CDR3 coding DNA: TGTGCCAGCGGACGGACAACTGGGGCCAACGTCCTGACTTTC. This encodes CASGRTTGANVLTF.

This chain connects TRBV28 to TRBJ1-5, with D unclear. This CDR3 contains 18 residues. In germline, CDR1 is MDHEN, CDR2 SYDVKM. V was pared by 2 bases and J by 2 bases, with 19 bases between. CDR3 residues: CASSLRRRVPPGNQPQHF. CDR3 bases: TGTGCCAGCAGTTTAAGAAGGCGTGTCCCCCCGGGCAATCAGCCCCAGCATTTT.